This T cell receptor beta chain came from a study of identical twins (dated by TCRdb to the mid-2010s). With regard to the full study: To test whether fetal clonotypes persist, this study deep-sequenced TCR alpha and beta repertoires from monozygotic twins, from unrelated adults of various ages, and from cord blood. To rule out contamination, the twin experiments were replicated at different times with different library preparation protocols.

Libraries were prepared through 5' RACE. For sequencing, an Illumina HiSeq 2000 was employed. Template switching introduced a universal primer binding site; the final cDNA contained a unique molecular identifier, enabling accurate counting of TCR cDNA molecules. First-strand cDNA for TCR alpha and beta chains was synthesized from specific primers in the conserved constant-segment region. To control for contamination, every cDNA library carried two barcodes: a SMART-Mk sample barcode plus Illumina barcodes. TruSeq adapter sequences, together with Illumina sample barcodes, were added in two successive PCR steps. The Illumina HiSeq platform was used with custom primers to sequence TCR alpha and beta cDNA libraries. The authors' pipeline ran thus. Unique molecular identifiers were extracted from raw reads with MiGEC, and CDR3 positions were determined with MiXCR. For each individual, recombination models were inferred using an EM algorithm with the repgenHMM and IGoR tools. The tcR package in R was used for shared clonotype analysis, with sharing normalized by the product of cloneset sizes. To study raw recombination without the effects of thymic and clonal selection, out-of-frame nonproductive sequences were analyzed. TCRdb's own reprocessing of the public reads used fastp at Q25 and MiXCR and kept productive beta chains. Entries are consolidated by CDR3 protein sequence, retaining the most common genes and DNA. TCRdb, rather than the study authors, made the V and J calls. This sample gives a few hundred thousand distinct CDR3 sequences in total; roughly 8.6% of them show up just once. The top ten hold approximately 6.6% of the sample.

Remarks on this clonotype: What this receptor recognizes is not known. The record has no base qualities; no much larger clone is one base away.

General study outcomes and caveats: Abundant cord blood beta clonotypes had fewer insertions, young adult naive repertoires showed a similar but weaker trend, and memory repertoires showed no such trend. Out-of-frame TCR alpha sharing in monozygotic twins was systematically underestimated by recombination models, whereas sharing between unrelated individuals was in agreement with the recombination models. Zero-insertion analyses could be partly confounded by invariant T cells such as MAIT and iNKT, though diverse VJ usage argued against such confounding for most clonotypes. The excess sharing between twins in beta out-of-frame sequences was weaker because fewer shared sequences reduced the signal-to-noise ratio. Compared with coincidental sharing between unrelated individuals, out-of-frame TCR alpha sequences shared between twins showed an excess of sequences with low generation probability. Because the same donors could not be followed over many years, the conclusions relied on cross-sectional statistical analysis.

Every donor was a healthy Caucasian. The twin cohort comprised three pairs of female monozygotic twins, all aged roughly 18 to 29 years. Positive isolation kits from Invitrogen were used to isolate CD4+ and CD8+ T cell populations. Reading the germline V gene (reference sequence) gives CDR1 LNHNV and CDR2 YYDKDF. The V and J ends are trimmed by 1 base and 0 bases, leaving 7 bases between them. The CDR3 covers 15 residues, taking in both the cysteine and the phenylalanine. Only the CDR3 region is kept as DNA, spanning 45 bases read in frame from base 1. In addition, the sample was reused for a study of yellow fever vaccine responses in identical twins. As that second study puts it: According to the authors, in identical twins the way T cells responded to vaccination appeared partly convergent and partly personalized. In the study, vaccine-responding T cell clones were precisely tracked in identical twins.

The V gene is TRBV15 and the J gene is TRBJ2-1, with the D gene call left open. Sequenced input: CD8+ T cells sorted from blood. This receptor was identified in a woman in her late teens or twenties in good health. The sequence in DNA is TGTGCCACCAGCAGAGGACCCAGCTCCTACAATGAGCAGTTCTTC. Protein translation: CATSRGPSSYNEQFF.